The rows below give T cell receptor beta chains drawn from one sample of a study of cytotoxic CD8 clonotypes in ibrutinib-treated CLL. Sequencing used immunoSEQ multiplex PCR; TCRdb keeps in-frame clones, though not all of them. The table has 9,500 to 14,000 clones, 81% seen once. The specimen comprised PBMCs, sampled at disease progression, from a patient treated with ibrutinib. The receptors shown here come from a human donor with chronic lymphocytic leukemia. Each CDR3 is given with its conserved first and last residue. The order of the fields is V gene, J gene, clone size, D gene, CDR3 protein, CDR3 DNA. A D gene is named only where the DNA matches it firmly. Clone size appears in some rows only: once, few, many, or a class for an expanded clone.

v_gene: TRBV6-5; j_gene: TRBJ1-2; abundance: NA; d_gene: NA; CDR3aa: CASSYSVIGGGYGYTF; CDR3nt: TGTGCCAGCAGTTACTCGGTTATCGGGGGTGGGTATGGCTACACCTTC
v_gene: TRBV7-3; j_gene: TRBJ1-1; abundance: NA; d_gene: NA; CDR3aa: CASSLQPNTEAFF; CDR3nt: TGTGCCAGCAGCCTGCAGCCGAACACTGAAGCTTTCTTT
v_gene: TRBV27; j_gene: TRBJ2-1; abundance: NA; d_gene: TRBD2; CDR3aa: CASSKIAGGSYNEQFF; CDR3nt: TGTGCCAGCAGTAAGATAGCGGGAGGTTCCTACAATGAGCAGTTCTTC
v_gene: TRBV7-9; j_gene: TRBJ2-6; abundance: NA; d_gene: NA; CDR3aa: CASSLGNLGGANVLTF; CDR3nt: TGTGCCAGCAGCTTAGGGAACCTCGGAGGGGCCAACGTCCTGACTTTC
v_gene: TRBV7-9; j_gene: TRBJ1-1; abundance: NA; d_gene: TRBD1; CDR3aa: CASSSSGTGGSAFF; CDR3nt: TGTGCCAGCAGTTCCTCCGGGACAGGGGGTTCTGCTTTCTTT
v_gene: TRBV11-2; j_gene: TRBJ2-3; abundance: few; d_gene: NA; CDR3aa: CASSLGGPTQYF; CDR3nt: TGTGCCAGCAGCCTGGGGGGGCCCACGCAGTATTTT
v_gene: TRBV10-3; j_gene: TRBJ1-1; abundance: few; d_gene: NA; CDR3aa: CAIRRRDSERNTEAFF; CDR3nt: TGTGCCATCAGGAGGCGAGACAGCGAGAGGAACACTGAAGCTTTCTTT
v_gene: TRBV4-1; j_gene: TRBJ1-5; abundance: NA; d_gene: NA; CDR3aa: CASSARLGTLSNQPQHF; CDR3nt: TGCGCCAGCAGCGCACGCCTTGGAACTCTTAGCAATCAGCCCCAGCATTTT
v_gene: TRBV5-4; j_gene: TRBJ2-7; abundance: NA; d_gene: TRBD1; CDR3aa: CASSPDRSRPEQYF; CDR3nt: TGTGCCAGCAGCCCGGACAGGTCTCGGCCCGAGCAGTACTTC
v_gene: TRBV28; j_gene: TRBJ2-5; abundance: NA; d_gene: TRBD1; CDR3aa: CASRRQGRETQYF; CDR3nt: TGTGCCAGCAGGCGACAGGGACGGGAGACCCAGTACTTC
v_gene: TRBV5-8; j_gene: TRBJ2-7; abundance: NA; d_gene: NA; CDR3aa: CASSLFNEQYF; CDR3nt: TGTGCCAGCAGCCTTTTCAACGAGCAGTACTTC
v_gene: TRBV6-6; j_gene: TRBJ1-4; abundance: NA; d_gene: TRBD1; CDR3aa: CASRDRVEANEKLFF; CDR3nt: TGTGCCAGCAGGGACAGGGTGGAGGCTAATGAAAAACTGTTTTTT